The clone carrying this T cell receptor beta chain came up many times. This entry belongs to a study of T cells in Graves' hyperthyroidism and ophthalmopathy. RNA transcripts gave rise to amplified TCR beta CDR3 regions. RT-PCR in the first round (using the HTBI primer set) targeted the TCR CDR3. TCRdb called the multiplex PCR reads again in MiXCR, with one record for every CDR3 protein. Of roughly 550,000 distinct CDR3 sequences in the sample, about 16% were seen once. The sequenced material came from blood. The TCR sequence derives from a woman aged 25-40 years with Graves' ophthalmopathy.

CDR3 amino acids: CASSPLEAGVVDTQYF. Here the CDR3 DNA reads TGTGCCAGCAGTCCCTTGGAAGCGGGAGTTGTAGATACGCAGTATTTT. The rearrangement joins TRBV27 to TRBJ2-3; the match to TRBD2 covers 8 bases. Germline V gene lookup returns CDR1 MNHEY and CDR2 SMNVEV (reference sequence). The length of the CDR3 is 16 residues. Trimming cost V 5 bases and J 5 bases; bases outside gene matches: 12.